This T cell receptor (beta chain) was recorded in a study of spatial heterogeneity in lung cancer. Looking at the study overall: Detected sequences consistently included more beta-chain ones than alpha-chain ones. Raw reads contained each unique TCR and UMI combination more than ten times on average.

This clonotype was observed at least ten times. TCRdb used MiXCR to reprocess the 5' RACE reads, holding one entry per CDR3 protein. The repertoire holds some 23,000 distinct CDR3 sequences, approximately 7% seen once, with roughly an eighth in the top ten. Time point in this sample: sample taken at primary tumor resection. Whole RNA, which was extracted from tumor, nontumor lung tissue or frozen PBMC, was sequenced without any cell sorting. Sequenced material: PBMCs, taken at surgery. This TCR came from a male donor with early-stage non-small cell lung cancer.

CDR3 sequence (DNA): TGTGCCAGCAGCCCCTGGGCAGGTTATGAGCAGTTCTTC. It specifies CASSPWAGYEQFF. This chain joins TRBV27 and TRBJ2-1; D unresolved. This CDR3 spans 13 amino acids. V was pared by 6 bases and J by 8 bases, with 14 bases between. Germline V gene lookup returns CDR1 MNHEY and CDR2 SMNVEV (reference sequence).